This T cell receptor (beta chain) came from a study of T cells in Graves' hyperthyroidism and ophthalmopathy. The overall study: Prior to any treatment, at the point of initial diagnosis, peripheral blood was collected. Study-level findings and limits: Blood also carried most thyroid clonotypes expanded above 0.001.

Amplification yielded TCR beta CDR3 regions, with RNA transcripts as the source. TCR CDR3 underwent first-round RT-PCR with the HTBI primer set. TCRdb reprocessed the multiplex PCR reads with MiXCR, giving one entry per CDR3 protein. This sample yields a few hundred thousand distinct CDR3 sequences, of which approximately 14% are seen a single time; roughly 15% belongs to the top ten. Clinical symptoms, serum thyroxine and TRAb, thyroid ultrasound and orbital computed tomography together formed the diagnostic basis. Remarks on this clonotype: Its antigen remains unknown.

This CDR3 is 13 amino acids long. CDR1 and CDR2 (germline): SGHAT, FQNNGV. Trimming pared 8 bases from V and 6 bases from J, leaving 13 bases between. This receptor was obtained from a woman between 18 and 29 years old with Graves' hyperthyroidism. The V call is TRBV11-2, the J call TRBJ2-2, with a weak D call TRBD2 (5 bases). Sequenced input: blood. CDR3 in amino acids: CASRLASAGELFF. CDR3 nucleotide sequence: TGTGCCAGCCGGCTAGCTTCCGCCGGGGAGCTGTTTTTT.